The clone carrying this TCR beta chain showed up just a few times. Its antigen is currently unknown. Germline V lookup: CDR1 SGHRS, CDR2 YFSETQ. V was clipped by 0 bases and J by 10 bases, with 10 bases between them. The CDR3 contains 12 residues. This record belongs to a study of post-analysis software for immune sequencing data. Findings and limits, study-wide: Higher frequency in patients than in controls was seen for 5 or 6 TRBV segments, with TRBV5-6, TRBV5-1 and TRBV20-1 among them. Comparison with controls showed significantly lower normalized Chao1 diversity in multiple sclerosis patients.

Unique-molecular-identifier-tagged TCR beta cDNA libraries were used. TCRdb used MiXCR to reprocess the PCR reads, holding one entry per CDR3 protein. The sample holds about 540,000 distinct CDR3 sequences, roughly 34% seen once. The sequence came from a girl aged 2-17 years with multiple sclerosis. The genes are TRBV5-1 and TRBJ1-1; TRBD1 might be the D (5 bases). Sequenced input: blood. The CDR3 DNA reads TGCGCCAGCAGCTTGGCGGGGGAGGGAGCTTTCTTT. This sequence encodes CASSLAGEGAFF.